The 21 T cell receptor beta chains listed next were all sequenced from one sample in a study of T cells in Graves' hyperthyroidism and ophthalmopathy (dated by TCRdb to 2018 to 2020). Library preparation employed multiplex PCR. Sequencing was carried out with an Illumina HiSeq 2000. Amplification of TCR beta CDR3 regions was carried out from RNA transcripts. The first round of RT-PCR for the TCR CDR3 was performed with the HTBI primer set and the Qiagen OneStep RT-PCR kit. TCRdb reworked the public reads: Q25 trimming with fastp, MiXCR clone assembly, productive beta chains retained. A single entry per CDR3 protein holds the most common genes and DNA from its merged rows. The sample profile shows roughly 580,000 distinct CDR3 sequences; 11% to 15% of them were found once. The ten biggest clones cover around 5.4% of the sample. The sequenced sample was blood. The source is a woman younger than 45 with Graves' hyperthyroidism that later progressed to Graves' ophthalmopathy.

This clonotype was seen repeatedly, ten times or more. This chain uses TRBV9 with TRBJ2-1; 8 positions agree with TRBD2. CDR1 and CDR2 from the germline V gene are SGDLS and YYNGEE. This CDR3 is built from 18 residues. After removal of 2 bases from V and 3 bases from J, the junction contained 13 bases not matched to a gene. CDR3 DNA sequence: TGTGCCAGCAGCGTTGGGGGGCAAACGGGAGGGAACTACAATGAGCAGTTCTTC. Translating it yields CASSVGGQTGGNYNEQFF.

This clonotype has just a few counts. This clone may be a read error of a much larger clone one base away. The V and J genes are TRBV11-2 and TRBJ1-4, with D unresolved. Germline-derived CDR1 and CDR2 are SGHAT and FQNNGV. Trimming cost V 2 bases and J 6 bases, with 1 base left between them. The CDR3 covers 11 residues. CDR3 coding DNA: TGTGCCAGCAGCTTATATGAAAAACTGTTTTTT. This sequence encodes CASSLYEKLFF.

This clonotype was recorded a few times. The chain's CDR3 is CASSQRTVQANYGYTF. The CDR3 nucleotides are TGCGCCAGCAGCCAAAGGACGGTCCAAGCTAACTATGGCTACACCTTC. The rearrangement links TRBV4-1 to TRBJ1-2, with D hard to call. The ends were cut back, 2 bases at V and 0 bases at J, with 13 bases in the middle. Germline V lookup: CDR1 MGHRA, CDR2 YSYEKL. This CDR3 is 16 amino acids long.

This clonotype was counted only a few times. The chain has TRBV5-4 and TRBJ1-2, with unresolved D. V lost 6 bases to trimming and J lost 4 bases, with 13 bases between them. This CDR3 spans 13 amino acids. Germline CDR1 and CDR2: SGHNT and YYREEE (reference sequence). CDR3 coding DNA: TGTGCCAGCACCGCACCCCAGACCTATGGCTACACCTTC. It yields the protein CASTAPQTYGYTF.

The chain links TRBV15 to TRBJ1-5; D not certain. V was cut by 2 bases and J by 6 bases, with 20 bases left in between. This CDR3 contains 17 residues. Germline V gene sequence: CDR1 LNHNV, CDR2 YYDKDF (reference sequence). CDR3: CATSRPPWREGGQPQHF. The CDR3 bases are TGTGCCACCAGCAGACCTCCGTGGAGGGAAGGAGGTCAGCCCCAGCATTTT.

The V and J genes are TRBV14 and TRBJ2-7; the match to TRBD2 covers 13 bases. Germline V gene lookup returns CDR1 SGHDN and CDR2 FVKESK. With V trimmed by 1 base and J by 2 bases, 2 bases remained unmatched. This CDR3 contains 16 residues. This chain's CDR3 is CASSQVGTSGTYEQYF. DNA for the CDR3: TGTGCCAGCAGCCAAGTGGGGACTAGCGGGACCTACGAGCAGTACTTC.

The V and J genes are TRBV20-1 and TRBJ1-4; D is perhaps TRBD1 (5 bases). The CDR3 contains 18 residues. Trimming cost V 3 bases and J 4 bases, with 24 bases left between them. CDR1 is DFQATT and CDR2 is SNEGSKA in the germline V gene (reference sequence). The CDR3 region is CSASYLGARGGDNEKLFF. The CDR3 region has the DNA TGCAGTGCTAGTTATTTAGGGGCAAGAGGTGGCGATAATGAAAAACTGTTTTTT.

The sample holds many counts of this clonotype. The chain couples TRBV11-2 to TRBJ2-5; TRBD1 matches 7 bases. Per germline, CDR1 SGHAT and CDR2 FQNNGV. CDR3 size: 13 residues. After removal of 4 bases from V and 5 bases from J, the junction contained 4 bases not matched to a gene. CDR3 region: CASSSTGLETQYF. The DNA of the CDR3 is TGTGCCAGCAGCTCGACAGGGCTGGAGACCCAGTACTTC.

In the case of this clonotype: Just one base apart from a much larger clone, this may be a read error. The rearrangement uses TRBV2 and TRBJ1-2, with no clear D. The V gene's germline CDR1 is SNHLY and CDR2 FYNNEI. The CDR3 covers 11 residues. CDR3 nucleotides: TGTGCCAGCAGGGAAGTCTATGGCTACACCTTC. This encodes CASREVYGYTF.

In its sample, this clonotype was seen many times. This rearrangement joins TRBV19 to TRBJ1-5; D is unclear. The germline gives CDR1 LNHDA, CDR2 SQIVND (reference sequence). V dropped 7 bases and J dropped 0 bases, with 16 bases sitting between them. CDR3 size: 16 residues. The CDR3: CASMPLGGYSNQPQHF. The DNA of the CDR3 is TGTGCCAGTATGCCCCTGGGCGGGTATAGCAATCAGCCCCAGCATTTT.

The rearrangement links TRBV18 to TRBJ2-1; D not resolved. V dropped 2 bases and J dropped 8 bases, with 10 bases sitting between them. CDR1 and CDR2 from the germline V gene are KGHSH and LQKENI. This CDR3 contains 13 residues. Here the CDR3 reads CASSPDLADEQFF. DNA of the CDR3: TGTGCCAGCTCACCAGACCTGGCGGATGAGCAGTTCTTC.

V and J are TRBV6-5 and TRBJ2-1; 8 bases line up with TRBD1. The CDR3 runs to 15 residues. V was pared by 4 bases and J by 5 bases, with 7 bases of the junction left unmatched. The germline V gene encodes CDR1 MNHEY and CDR2 SVGAGI. CDR3 amino acids: CASSLRTGSNNEQFF. The CDR3 nucleotides are TGTGCCAGCAGTTTAAGGACAGGGAGCAACAATGAGCAGTTCTTC.

At least ten counts were recorded for this clonotype. V gene TRBV27 combines with J gene TRBJ2-4; the match to TRBD1 covers 7 bases. This CDR3 is built from 15 residues. The germline V gene encodes CDR1 MNHEY and CDR2 SMNVEV (reference sequence). Unmatched junction bases numbered 7, after V lost 3 bases and J lost 5 bases. CDR3 in DNA: TGTGCCAGCAGTTTGCTAGGGACAGCTCAAAACATTCAGTACTTC. Translation gives CASSLLGTAQNIQYF.

This chain connects TRBV5-5 to TRBJ1-3, with D perhaps TRBD1 (5 bases). This CDR3 is built from 14 residues. V was trimmed by 4 bases and J by 4 bases, leaving 12 bases between them. Germline values: CDR1 SGHKS, CDR2 YYEKEE (reference sequence). The chain's CDR3 is CASSIPGPGNTIYF. DNA of the CDR3: TGTGCCAGCAGCATCCCGGGGCCGGGAAACACCATATATTTT.

This clonotype was detected ten times or more. The rearrangement joins TRBV7-2 to TRBJ2-5; 14 bases are shared with TRBD2. Germline V gene lookup returns CDR1 SGHTA and CDR2 FQGNSA. CDR3 length equals 17 residues. J was trimmed by 3 bases and V by 0 bases; bases with no gene match: 3. The CDR3, as DNA: TGTGCCAGCAGCTTAGCCCCGGGACTAGCGGGAGAAGAGACCCAGTACTTC. It encodes CASSLAPGLAGEETQYF.

This clonotype appeared many times. The chain recombines TRBV12-3 or TRBV12-4 with TRBJ1-5; D gene ambiguous. V lost 5 bases and J lost 10, with 12 bases in between. This CDR3 comprises 12 residues. The DNA of the CDR3 is TGTGCCAGCAGTGATGTGGGGAGTCCCCAGCATTTT. This codes for CASSDVGSPQHF.

This clonotype showed up many times. The rearrangement uses TRBV11-3 and TRBJ1-1; D is ambiguous. Trimming removed 1 base at V and 7 bases at J, with 7 bases between. Germline assignment: CDR1 SGHNT and CDR2 YENEEA. CDR3 size: 12 residues. CDR3 protein: CASSLVPSEAFF. In DNA form, the CDR3 reads TGTGCCAGCAGCTTAGTCCCGAGTGAAGCTTTCTTT.

At least ten counts were recorded for this clonotype. The chain joins TRBV28 to TRBJ1-2; a weak D match, TRBD1 (6 bases). Germline assignment: CDR1 MDHEN and CDR2 SYDVKM. The CDR3 runs to 16 residues. V dropped 1 base and J dropped 4 bases, with 16 bases sitting between them. The CDR3 reads CASSLSPRQAPYGYTF. CDR3 DNA sequence: TGTGCCAGCAGTTTATCCCCCCGACAGGCACCCTATGGCTACACCTTC.

This clonotype was recorded at least ten times. The chain employs TRBV5-1 and TRBJ1-1; the D gene is possibly TRBD1 (6 bases). The CDR3 is made up of 15 amino acids. V lost 4 bases and J lost 0, with 13 bases in between. Germline loops: CDR1 SGHRS, CDR2 YFSETQ. CDR3 in DNA: TGCGCCAGCAGCGAACTACAGGGAATGAACACTGAAGCTTTCTTT. Encoded protein: CASSELQGMNTEAFF.

This clonotype was counted once. A much larger clonotype is one base distant, so this may be a read error. This chain connects TRBV11-1 to TRBJ2-3; D is unclear. CDR1 is SGHAT, CDR2 FQDESV, per germline (reference sequence). The CDR3 sequence is 15 residues long. The CDR3 DNA reads as TGTGCCAGCAGCTTAGCCCCCTATCGCACACATACGCAGTATTTT. This translates into CASSLAPYRTHTQYF. Filled out from reference TRBV11-1 and TRBJ2-3, the complete variable domain reads EAEVAQSPRYKITEKSQAVAFWCDPISGHATLYWYRQILGQGPELLVQFQDESVVDDSQLPKDRFSAERLKGVDSTLKIQPAELGDSAMYLCASSLAPYRTHTQYFGPGTRLTVL.

This clonotype was counted only a few times. CDR3 sequence (DNA): TGCAGTGCCAAAGACGGTAATCAGCCCCAGCATTTT. Translation gives CSAKDGNQPQHF. V and J are TRBV20-1 and TRBJ1-5; D not certain. From germline, CDR1 is DFQATT and CDR2 SNEGSKA (reference sequence). V lost 6 bases, J lost 4 bases, and 10 bases lay in between. The CDR3 totals 12 residues.